This entry is about one TCR beta chain. Its antigen is as yet unknown. These data come from a study of response to subunit inactivated influenza vaccine. Study-wide points: Every seasonal influenza vaccination brings in few new T cells, the authors suggested.

One entry per CDR3 protein results from TCRdb running MiXCR on the RT-PCR reads. The sample has 800,000 to 1,000,000 distinct CDR3 sequences; 21% are singletons. Germline loops: CDR1 MDHEN, CDR2 SYDVKM. CDR3 length equals 12 residues. Trimming removed 10 bases at V and 2 bases at J, with 12 bases between. This clonotype originated in a middle-aged man who received an inactivated influenza vaccine. This material consisted of PBMCs from blood, taken 4 to 6 days after vaccination. V gene TRBV28 combines with J gene TRBJ2-7, with D possibly called TRBD1 or TRBD2 (5 bases each). This CDR3 reads CAIGTVTYEQYF. The CDR3 DNA reads TGTGCCATTGGGACGGTGACCTACGAGCAGTACTTC.